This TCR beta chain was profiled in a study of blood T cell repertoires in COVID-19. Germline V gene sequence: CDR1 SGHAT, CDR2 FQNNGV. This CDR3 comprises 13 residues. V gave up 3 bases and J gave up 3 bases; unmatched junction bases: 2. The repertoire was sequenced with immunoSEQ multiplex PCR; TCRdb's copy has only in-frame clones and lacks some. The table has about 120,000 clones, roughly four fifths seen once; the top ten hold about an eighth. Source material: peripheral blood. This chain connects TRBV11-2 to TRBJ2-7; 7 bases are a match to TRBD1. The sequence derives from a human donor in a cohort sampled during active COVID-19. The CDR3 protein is CASSFDRDYEQYF. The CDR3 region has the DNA TGTGCCAGCAGCTTCGACAGGGACTACGAGCAGTACTTC.